Each of the 20 T cell receptor beta chains below was sequenced from the same sample in a study of T cells in tuberculosis. Measured with immunoSEQ multiplex PCR; TCRdb has only the in-frame clones, and not every one. Among about 34,000 clones listed, about 91% were seen once. The time point denotes: new active TB diagnosis, blood taken before or within 7 days of starting treatment. The specimen was PBMCs, collected at tuberculosis diagnosis. The receptor set was obtained from an adult with tuberculosis.

The rearrangement uses TRBV19 and TRBJ1-5; TRBD1 is a possible D gene (6 bases). Germline lookup yields CDR1 LNHDA and CDR2 SQIVND (reference sequence). The CDR3 covers 15 residues. With 3 bases removed from V and 3 bases from J, the gap between germline ends came to 12 bases. CDR3 nucleotide sequence: TGTGCCAGTAGTATTCAACAGGGCCTCAATCAGCCCCAGCATTTT. This encodes CASSIQQGLNQPQHF. Variable domain in full (rest from reference TRBV19 and TRBJ1-5): DGGITQSPKYLFRKEGQNVTLSCEQNLNHDAMYWYRQDPGQGLRLIYYSQIVNDFQKGDIAEGYSVSREKKESFPLTVTSAQKNPTAFYLCASSIQQGLNQPQHFGDGTRLSIL.

CDR3 DNA: TGCGCCAGCAGCCAAGATCTCGAGCGGACAGGGTTCCATGAGCAGTTCTTC. Translating gives CASSQDLERTGFHEQFF. The V gene is TRBV4-3, the J gene TRBJ2-1, with 8 bases matching TRBD1. Germline-derived CDR1 and CDR2 are LGHNA and YSLEER. The ends lost 0 bases at V and 8 bases at J; junction bases unmatched: 12. CDR3 length: 17 residues.

The chain employs TRBV12-5 and TRBJ2-2, with D hard to call. Germline V gene lookup returns CDR1 LGHNT and CDR2 FRNRAP. The CDR3 consists of 15 residues. V was clipped by 1 base and J by 3 bases, with 9 bases between them. The CDR3 sequence: CASGLGKSDTGELFF. The CDR3, as DNA: TGTGCTAGTGGTTTGGGAAAGTCAGACACCGGGGAGCTGTTTTTT.

The chain is built from TRBV11-2 and TRBJ2-7; 7 bases are shared with TRBD2. Germline V gives CDR1 SGHAT, CDR2 FQNNGV. The CDR3 covers 15 residues. The V and J ends lost 4 bases and 2 bases, in that order; junction bases with no gene match: 8. The CDR3 DNA sequence: TGTGCCAGCAGCTGGGGGAGCGGGGCCGCCTACGAGCAGTACTTC. Translating gives CASSWGSGAAYEQYF.

This rearrangement joins TRBV6-5 to TRBJ1-1; D gene ambiguous. Trimming took off 0 bases at V and 1 base at J, with 9 bases between the two ends. Germline assignment: CDR1 MNHEY and CDR2 SVGAGI. The CDR3 spans 15 residues. In DNA, the CDR3 is TGTGCCAGCAGTTACTCGAGACACCCGAACACTGAAGCTTTCTTT. This codes for CASSYSRHPNTEAFF.

V and J are TRBV20-1 and TRBJ1-1; no definite D call. Germline CDR1 is DFQATT and CDR2 is SNEGSKA (reference sequence). This CDR3 is 10 amino acids long. Trimming took 3 bases from V and 7 from J, leaving 6 bases between them. CDR3 amino acids: CSASSREAFF. The DNA of the CDR3 is TGCAGTGCTAGCTCCCGTGAAGCTTTCTTT.

The rearrangement joins TRBV5-1 to TRBJ2-2; 11 nucleotides line up with TRBD2. The CDR3 totals 18 residues. Germline V lookup: CDR1 SGHRS, CDR2 YFSETQ. Trimming cost V 0 bases and J 0 bases; bases outside gene matches: 4. The CDR3 loop is CASSLGASGGPNTGELFF. CDR3 nucleotide sequence: TGCGCCAGCAGCTTGGGAGCTAGCGGGGGGCCGAACACCGGGGAGCTGTTTTTT.

The chain carries TRBV11-2 and TRBJ1-5; D is unclear. V lost 0 bases to trimming and J lost 4 bases, with 4 bases between them. The CDR3 covers 13 residues. CDR1 SGHAT and CDR2 FQNNGV come from the germline V gene. Here the CDR3 DNA reads TGTGCCAGCAGCTTAGATCTGAATCAGCCCCAGCATTTT. Translating it yields CASSLDLNQPQHF.

The CDR3 region has the DNA TGTGCCAGCAGATCCCCCGTGGACAGGCACACTGAAGCTTTCTTT. Its translation: CASRSPVDRHTEAFF. The chain employs TRBV6-5 and TRBJ1-1; TRBD1 matches at 7 bases. J was trimmed by 3 bases and V by 6 bases; bases with no gene match: 10. Per the germline V gene, CDR1 is MNHEY and CDR2 is SVGAGI. The CDR3 length is 15 residues.

The chain recombines TRBV6-1 with TRBJ2-5, with 9 bases that match TRBD1. Germline CDR1 MNHNS, CDR2 SASEGT. This CDR3 comprises 17 residues. With V trimmed by 4 bases and J by 4 bases, 13 bases remained unmatched. The CDR3 DNA sequence: TGTGCCAGCAGTGCGGCGGGGACAGGGAAAAGGGGAGAGACCCAGTACTTC. Its translation is CASSAAGTGKRGETQYF.

The chain joins TRBV10-2 to TRBJ2-2; TRBD2 aligns across 14 bases. Germline V gene data show CDR1 as WSHSY and CDR2 as SAAADI. CDR3 length: 14 amino acids. V shed 11 bases and J 5 bases; nucleotides not matched to a gene: 4. CDR3 loop: CASGTSGGTGELFF. The CDR3 nucleotides are TGCGCCTCGGGGACTAGCGGGGGAACCGGGGAGCTGTTTTTT.

V gene TRBV10-1 combines with J gene TRBJ1-1; D remains unclear. CDR1 is WNHNN, CDR2 SYGVQD, per germline (reference sequence). The CDR3 has 16 residues. V shed 0 bases and J shed 0 bases, with 11 bases lying between them. The CDR3 loop reads CASSESVYGVNTEAFF. The DNA of the CDR3 is TGCGCCAGCAGTGAGTCGGTGTATGGAGTGAACACTGAAGCTTTCTTT.

The gene calls are TRBV19 and TRBJ1-5; possibly TRBD1 for D (5 bases). Germline V gives CDR1 LNHDA, CDR2 SQIVND (reference sequence). The CDR3 contains 13 residues. V was cut by 7 bases and J by 7 bases, with 14 bases left in between. CDR3 residues: CASKPQGTQPQHF. CDR3 nucleotides: TGTGCCAGTAAACCCCAGGGTACCCAGCCCCAGCATTTT.

V gene TRBV20-1 combines with J gene TRBJ2-7; 7 bases are a match to TRBD1. This CDR3 spans 11 amino acids. CDR1 is DFQATT, CDR2 SNEGSKA, per germline (reference sequence). V lost 6 bases to trimming and J lost 3 bases; unmatched junction nucleotides: 2. CDR3 nucleotides: TGCAGTGCGACAGGGTTCTACGAGCAGTACTTC. Its protein is CSATGFYEQYF.

This chain joins TRBV5-5 and TRBJ1-2; D might be TRBD1 (5 bases). Trimming took off 2 bases at V and 9 bases at J, with 14 bases between the two ends. From germline, CDR1 is SGHKS and CDR2 YYEKEE (reference sequence). The CDR3 has 13 amino acids. CDR3 sequence (DNA): TGTGCCAGCAGCTTATTGAGGGGAGGGCGCTACACCTTC. Translated, it gives CASSLLRGGRYTF.

CDR3 loop: CASSDDRDTEAFF. CDR3 sequence (DNA): TGTGCCAGCAGTGATGACAGGGACACTGAAGCTTTCTTT. The chain links TRBV6-1 to TRBJ1-1, with TRBD1 identical over 7 bases. The CDR3 sequence is 13 residues long. The J segment lost 3 bases and the V segment lost 3 bases, leaving 1 base of the junction unmatched. The germline V gene encodes CDR1 MNHNS and CDR2 SASEGT.

CDR3 region: CASSFGRAGNTIYF. The CDR3 nucleotides are TGTGCCAGCAGCTTCGGCAGGGCCGGAAACACCATATATTTT. The chain couples TRBV5-6 to TRBJ1-3, with a weak D call TRBD1 (5 bases). The V gene's germline CDR1 is SGHDT and CDR2 YYEEEE. V lost 2 bases to trimming and J lost 4 bases, with 10 bases between them. The CDR3 runs 14 residues. Filled out from reference TRBV5-6 and TRBJ1-3, the complete variable domain reads DAGVTQSPTHLIKTRGQQVTLRCSPKSGHDTVSWYQQALGQGPQFIFQYYEEEERQRGNFPDRFSGHQFPNYSSELNVNALLLGDSALYLCASSFGRAGNTIYFGEGSWLTVV.

The chain couples TRBV9 to TRBJ2-1; weak D call: TRBD1 (6 bases). V was clipped by 5 bases and J by 4 bases, with 19 bases between them. The germline gives CDR1 SGDLS, CDR2 YYNGEE. The CDR3 runs to 16 residues. CDR3 sequence reads: CASSAGGESLYNEQFF. The CDR3 DNA sequence: TGTGCCAGCAGTGCTGGGGGCGAATCATTGTACAATGAGCAGTTCTTC.

The chain joins TRBV28 to TRBJ1-5, with 9 bases identical to TRBD1. The CDR3 length is 15 residues. Germline V gene data show CDR1 as MDHEN and CDR2 as SYDVKM. With V trimmed by 4 bases and J by 14 bases, 15 bases remained unmatched. CDR3 bases: TGTGCCAGCAGTTCTTTTCCGGGACAGGGCATCGGGGAGCATTTT. This encodes CASSSFPGQGIGEHF.

This chain joins TRBV7-2 and TRBJ1-1; D is unclear. V shed 6 bases and J shed 1 base, with 9 bases lying between them. Germline lookup yields CDR1 SGHTA and CDR2 FQGNSA. The CDR3 has 13 residues. The CDR3 DNA sequence: TGTGCCAGCAGGATGAGACAGAACACTGAAGCTTTCTTT. Its translation: CASRMRQNTEAFF.